This entry concerns a single TCR beta chain. As yet, its antigen is unknown. TCR beta CDR3 regions were amplified from RNA. A first-round RT-PCR of the TCR CDR3 used the HTBI primer set. TCRdb itself ran the multiplex PCR reads through MiXCR, one entry per CDR3 protein. The sample yields roughly 600,000 distinct CDR3 sequences, around 13% seen once. The data originate from a study of T cells in Graves' hyperthyroidism and ophthalmopathy. Study-wide results and caveats: The model anticipated ophthalmopathy a median around six months pre-onset. Clonotypes that were expanded in thyroid above 0.001 mostly appeared in blood too.

The V gene end was trimmed by 3 bases and the J gene end by 7 bases; junction bases not matched to a gene: 6. The CDR3 runs to 15 residues. The germline CDR1 and CDR2 sequences are SEHNR and FQNEAQ (reference sequence). Diagnostic decisions used clinical symptoms, serum thyroxine and TRAb, thyroid ultrasound and orbital computed tomography. The authors obtained PBMCs from about 9 ml of fresh peripheral blood. The clonotype originates from a woman aged 45-65 years with Graves' ophthalmopathy. Sequencing used blood. The chain combines TRBV7-9 with TRBJ2-1, with 10 bases that match TRBD2. The chain's CDR3 is CASSFLAGESNEQFF. CDR3 sequence (DNA): TGTGCCAGCAGCTTCCTAGCGGGAGAGTCTAATGAGCAGTTCTTC.